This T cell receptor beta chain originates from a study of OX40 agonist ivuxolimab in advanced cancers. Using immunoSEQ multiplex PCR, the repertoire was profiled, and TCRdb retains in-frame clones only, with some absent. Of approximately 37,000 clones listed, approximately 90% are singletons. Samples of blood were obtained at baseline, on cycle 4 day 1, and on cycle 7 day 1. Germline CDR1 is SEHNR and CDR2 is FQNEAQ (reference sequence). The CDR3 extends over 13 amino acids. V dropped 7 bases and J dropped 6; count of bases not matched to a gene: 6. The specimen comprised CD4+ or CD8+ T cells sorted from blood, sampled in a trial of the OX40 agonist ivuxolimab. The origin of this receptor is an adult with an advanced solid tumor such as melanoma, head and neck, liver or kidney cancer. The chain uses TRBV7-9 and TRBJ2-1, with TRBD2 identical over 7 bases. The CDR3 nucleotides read TGTGCCAGCACCTTGGGACTAAGCAATGAGCAGTTCTTC. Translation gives CASTLGLSNEQFF. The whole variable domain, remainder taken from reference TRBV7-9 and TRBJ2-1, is DTGVSQNPRHKITKRGQNVTFRCDPISEHNRLYWYRQTLGQGPEFLTYFQNEAQLEKSRLLSDRFSAERPKGSFSTLEIQRTEQGDSAMYLCASTLGLSNEQFFGPGTRLTVL.